Listed here are 30 T cell receptor beta chains from one sample, sequenced in a study of beta chain features in type 1 diabetes. Study-wide results and caveats: People with Type 1 diabetes carried modestly yet significantly shorter TCRB CDR3s in all four CD4+ subsets.

No antigen has been identified for these receptors. Expressed TCRB transcripts were sequenced because the isolated RNA had all been reverse transcribed beforehand. Data came from immunoSEQ multiplex PCR; TCRdb stores just in-frame clones and leaves some out. The sample lists over 150,000 clones, 8% to 9.5% occurring once. The specimen sequenced was central memory CD4+ T cells from blood. The receptors stem from a woman in her late teens or twenties with type 1 diabetes.

The chain has TRBV11-2 and TRBJ2-1; 7 bases are a match to TRBD1. The germline gives CDR1 SGHAT, CDR2 FQNNGV. The CDR3 loop spans 15 amino acids. V gave up 5 bases and J gave up 2 bases; unmatched junction bases: 6. The CDR3 DNA is TGTGCCAGCAGCCGGGACAGTGGAGCCTACAATGAGCAGTTCTTC. Amino acid sequence: CASSRDSGAYNEQFF.

The chain combines TRBV4-2 with TRBJ2-3; D not resolved. V lost 0 bases and J lost 5, with 6 bases in between. Germline CDR1 reads LGHNA; CDR2 reads YNFKEQ. The CDR3 spans 13 residues. This CDR3 is CASSQDLEDTQYF. The CDR3 coding sequence is TGTGCCAGCAGCCAAGATTTAGAAGATACGCAGTATTTT.

The genes are TRBV7-2 and TRBJ2-3; D gene unclear. This CDR3 has 14 residues. Per the germline V gene, CDR1 is SGHTA and CDR2 is FQGNSA. V was pared by 1 base and J by 4 bases, with 9 bases between. The CDR3 here is CASSLVSSPDTQYF. CDR3 coding DNA: TGTGCCAGCAGCTTAGTTTCTAGTCCAGATACGCAGTATTTT.

The chain has TRBV2 and TRBJ2-2, with D tentatively TRBD1 (6 bases). In germline, CDR1 is SNHLY, CDR2 FYNNEI. The CDR3 is 14 residues long. Trimming stripped 8 bases from V and 5 bases from J, with 15 bases between. The CDR3 DNA reads TGTGCCAGCCACAACAGGGTTCGGACCGGGGAGCTGTTTTTT. It is translated as CASHNRVRTGELFF.

The chain combines TRBV29-1 with TRBJ1-5; a possible D gene is TRBD1 (5 bases). Germline V gene sequence: CDR1 SQVTM, CDR2 ANQGSEA. V was shortened by 7 bases and J by 7 bases, with 17 bases between the two germline ends. The CDR3 covers 13 residues. The DNA for the CDR3 is TGCAGCGCGGGGGGGACCCAGGGCCAGCCCCAGCATTTT. It translates to CSAGGTQGQPQHF.

This clone has only a few counts. The chain has TRBV9 and TRBJ2-7, with TRBD2 matching over 7 bases. Germline V gene sequence: CDR1 SGDLS, CDR2 YYNGEE. The V gene end was trimmed by 0 bases and the J gene end by 6 bases; junction bases not matched to a gene: 6. This CDR3 comprises 14 residues. The CDR3, as DNA: TGTGCCAGCAGCGTAGGTTTGGGAGGGCCCGAGCAGTACTTC. Amino acid sequence: CASSVGLGGPEQYF.

The chain couples TRBV11-2 to TRBJ2-1; no clear D. The CDR3 loop spans 11 amino acids. The V end was cut by 2 bases, the J end by 7 bases, with 3 bases between. The V gene's germline CDR1 is SGHAT and CDR2 FQNNGV. The CDR3 loop is CASSLSNEQFF. CDR3 in DNA: TGTGCCAGCAGCTTATCGAATGAGCAGTTCTTC. The full variable domain, completed using reference TRBV11-2 and TRBJ2-1, is EAGVAQSPRYKIIEKRQSVAFWCNPISGHATLYWYQQILGQGPKLLIQFQNNGVVDDSQLPKDRFSAERLKGVDSTLKIQPAKLEDSAVYLCASSLSNEQFFGPGTRLTVL.

For this clone: One junction end does not reproduce the germline sequence, and a read error may be involved. The genes are TRBV2 and TRBJ2-1, with 7 nucleotides matching TRBD1. This CDR3 comprises 15 residues. Germline V gene lookup returns CDR1 SNHLY and CDR2 FYNNEI. This CDR3 is CASREDRVSYNEQFF. The CDR3 bases are TGTGCCAGCAGGGAAGACAGGGTCAGCTATAATGAGCAGTTCTTC.

This clone appeared a few times. This chain links TRBV2 with TRBJ2-5; 8 nucleotides align to TRBD1. In germline, CDR1 is SNHLY, CDR2 FYNNEI. J was trimmed by 5 bases and V by 4 bases; bases with no gene match: 0. The CDR3 has 12 amino acids. The CDR3 region has the DNA TGTGCCAGCAGTGGGACAGGGGAGACCCAGTACTTC. Translating it yields CASSGTGETQYF.

J is TRBJ1-2 and V is TRBV2; possible D gene TRBD1, 5 bases. From germline, CDR1 is SNHLY and CDR2 FYNNEI. The CDR3 is 10 amino acids. V lost 8 bases, J lost 8 bases, and 9 bases lay in between. CDR3 protein: CASQGEGYTF. In DNA, the CDR3 is TGTGCCAGCCAAGGGGAAGGCTACACCTTC.

The rearrangement uses TRBV28 and TRBJ1-1; D not certain. Per the germline V gene, CDR1 is MDHEN and CDR2 is SYDVKM. CDR3 length: 13 residues. Between the trimmed V and J ends, which lost 5 bases and 2 bases, there was a span of 9 bases. CDR3 bases: TGTGCCAGCAGTCCAGAAATCAACACTGAAGCTTTCTTT. Its translation is CASSPEINTEAFF.

The rearrangement joins TRBV2 to TRBJ1-5, with a weak D call TRBD1 (5 bases). Germline loops: CDR1 SNHLY, CDR2 FYNNEI. The CDR3 is 13 amino acids. The germline V and J ends were trimmed by 7 bases and 3 bases, with 10 bases remaining between them. CDR3 sequence reads: CASTQGPNQPQHF. CDR3 coding DNA: TGTGCCAGCACCCAGGGTCCCAATCAGCCCCAGCATTTT.

V is TRBV5-1 and J is TRBJ2-5; the match to TRBD2 covers 10 bases. This CDR3 is 15 amino acids long. V was clipped by 3 bases and J by 2 bases; unmatched bases: 4. From germline, CDR1 is SGHRS and CDR2 YFSETQ. The CDR3 loop is CASSSGTSEQETQYF. The CDR3 region has the DNA TGCGCCAGCAGCTCCGGGACTAGCGAACAAGAGACCCAGTACTTC.

The genes are TRBV7-2 and TRBJ1-1; TRBD1 agrees at 7 bases. V trimming: 5 bases; J trimming: 0 bases; junction bases outside the gene matches: 6. The CDR3 runs 15 residues. Germline assignment: CDR1 SGHTA and CDR2 FQGNSA. The CDR3 nucleotides are TGTGCCAGCAGCGCGGGACAGACTCTGAACACTGAAGCTTTCTTT. Its translation: CASSAGQTLNTEAFF.

Only a few counts were recorded for this clone. The J gene is TRBJ2-7, the V gene TRBV6-6; TRBD2 might be the D (6 bases). There are 13 residues in the CDR3. V gave up 6 bases and J gave up 3 bases, with 12 bases separating them. CDR1 and CDR2 (germline): MNHNY, SVGAGI (reference sequence). The CDR3 protein is CASSRLVHYEQYF. The CDR3 DNA is TGTGCCAGCAGCAGACTAGTTCACTACGAGCAGTACTTC.

The chain carries TRBV28 and TRBJ2-3; TRBD2 matches at 11 bases. Germline trimming cut 7 bases from V and 3 bases from J; bases unmatched to any gene: 0. The CDR3 runs 13 residues. Per germline, CDR1 MDHEN and CDR2 SYDVKM. In DNA, the CDR3 is TGTGCCAGCATAGCGGGGGGGACAGATACGCAGTATTTT. It translates to CASIAGGTDTQYF.

This clone was recorded a few times. The chain combines TRBV7-9 with TRBJ2-7; 11 nucleotides align to TRBD2. V was pared by 4 bases and J by 6 bases, with 11 bases of the junction left unmatched. CDR1 is SEHNR, CDR2 FQNEAQ, per germline (reference sequence). The CDR3 has 16 residues. The CDR3 nucleotides are TGTGCCAGCAGCTCCGGCCTAGCGGGAGGCTCCACCGAGCAGTACTTC. It codes for CASSSGLAGGSTEQYF.

The V gene is TRBV5-6, the J gene TRBJ2-5; the D gene is possibly TRBD2 (6 bases). There are 13 residues in the CDR3. The germline gives CDR1 SGHDT, CDR2 YYEEEE. V was pared by 4 bases and J by 7 bases, with 14 bases between. The CDR3 region is CASSPKGLGTQYF. The CDR3 DNA reads TGTGCCAGCAGCCCTAAGGGACTGGGGACCCAGTACTTC.

There are a few counts of this clone. J is TRBJ2-1 and V is TRBV9, with TRBD2 as a possible D gene (7 bases). Trimming removed 1 base from V and 9 bases from J, with 17 bases in between. From germline, CDR1 is SGDLS and CDR2 YYNGEE. The CDR3 loop spans 15 amino acids. This CDR3 reads CASSVYGGPFFEQFF. The CDR3 DNA reads TGTGCCAGCAGCGTATACGGGGGGCCCTTTTTTGAGCAGTTCTTC.

This chain connects TRBV2 to TRBJ2-7; weak D call: TRBD1 (6 bases). V lost 8 bases, J lost 6 bases, and 23 bases lay in between. The CDR3 runs 15 residues. Germline V gene sequence: CDR1 SNHLY, CDR2 FYNNEI. Here the CDR3 reads CASEPLQGWTGEQYF. The CDR3 DNA reads TGTGCCAGCGAACCGTTACAGGGCTGGACTGGCGAGCAGTACTTC.

V and J are TRBV6-6 and TRBJ1-1, with D possibly matching TRBD1 (6 bases). The germline V gene encodes CDR1 MNHNY and CDR2 SVGAGI (reference sequence). Trimming removed 8 bases from V and 5 bases from J, with 18 bases in between. The CDR3 sequence is 14 residues long. DNA of the CDR3: TGTGCCAGCCGATCCTACAGGGATGGGACTGAAGCTTTCTTT. Translating gives CASRSYRDGTEAFF.

This clone was seen a handful of times. The rearrangement uses TRBV4-3 and TRBJ2-7; 12 nucleotides agree with TRBD2. The V gene's germline CDR1 is LGHNA and CDR2 YSLEER. The V gene end was trimmed by 2 bases and the J gene end by 1 base; junction bases not matched to a gene: 3. This CDR3 region has 16 residues. Here the CDR3 DNA reads TGCGCCAGCAGCCAAAAGGGACTAGCGGGTTCCTACGAGCAGTACTTC. This sequence encodes CASSQKGLAGSYEQYF.

V gene TRBV29-1 combines with J gene TRBJ2-7; 7 nucleotides agree with TRBD1. Germline trimming cut 7 bases from V and 4 bases from J; bases unmatched to any gene: 10. The CDR3 runs to 13 residues. From germline, CDR1 is SQVTM and CDR2 ANQGSEA. The CDR3 coding sequence is TGCAGCGCCCAACAGGGGACCAAATACGAGCAGTACTTC. The encoded protein is CSAQQGTKYEQYF.

This clone has only a few counts. V gene TRBV2 combines with J gene TRBJ2-5, with a weak D call TRBD2 (7 bases). CDR3 size: 14 residues. The V and J ends lost 1 base and 7 bases respectively, with 13 bases between them. Germline lookup yields CDR1 SNHLY and CDR2 FYNNEI. CDR3 nucleotide sequence: TGTGCCAGCAGTGAAGGTGGGGGGGCTGGGACCCAGTACTTC. Translation: CASSEGGGAGTQYF.

This clone turned up a few times. J is TRBJ2-1 and V is TRBV19; D remains ambiguous. Trimming removed 7 bases at V and 2 bases at J, with 9 bases between. The CDR3 runs 13 residues. Germline V gene lookup returns CDR1 LNHDA and CDR2 SQIVND (reference sequence). The DNA of the CDR3 is TGTGCCAGTATGAACAGCACCTACAATGAGCAGTTCTTC. It specifies CASMNSTYNEQFF.

The rearrangement joins TRBV5-6 to TRBJ2-7, with 8 bases matching TRBD2. The germline gives CDR1 SGHDT, CDR2 YYEEEE. Germline trimming cut 1 base from V and 2 bases from J; bases unmatched to any gene: 5. The CDR3 sequence is 15 residues long. CDR3 bases: TGTGCCAGCAGCTTGCCGGGACTAGACACCTACGAGCAGTACTTC. Translation: CASSLPGLDTYEQYF.

The chain uses TRBV18 and TRBJ2-3; 7 bases map to TRBD1. CDR3 size: 15 residues. After removal of 1 base from V and 2 bases from J, the junction contained 3 bases not matched to a gene. The germline CDR1 and CDR2 sequences are KGHSH and LQKENI. The CDR3 sequence: CASSPQDRITDTQYF. The DNA of the CDR3 is TGTGCCAGCTCACCACAGGACAGGATCACAGATACGCAGTATTTT.

This rearrangement joins TRBV27 to TRBJ2-7; D is undetermined. Germline CDR1 MNHEY, CDR2 SMNVEV (reference sequence). Trimming took off 2 bases at V and 0 bases at J, with 8 bases between the two ends. The CDR3 covers 14 residues. The CDR3 loop reads CASSLGPGSYEQYF. CDR3 DNA sequence: TGTGCCAGCAGTTTAGGTCCCGGCTCCTACGAGCAGTACTTC.

The gene calls are TRBV30 and TRBJ1-4, with 11 bases fitting TRBD1. J gave up 5 bases and V 1 base, and 3 bases lay outside the gene matches. CDR1 is GTSNPN, CDR2 SVGIG, per germline (reference sequence). There are 15 residues in the CDR3. The CDR3 reads CAWSAGTGGNEKLFF. DNA for the CDR3: TGTGCCTGGAGTGCCGGGACAGGGGGGAATGAAAAACTGTTTTTT.

This clone was counted between two and nine times. The V and J genes are TRBV14 and TRBJ1-2; 10 bases are a match to TRBD1. Trimming took 2 bases from V and 6 from J; bases not matched to a gene: 3. The CDR3 runs to 14 residues. Germline lookup yields CDR1 SGHDN and CDR2 FVKESK. The CDR3 reads CASSQMTGGHGYTF. The CDR3 region has the DNA TGTGCCAGCAGCCAAATGACAGGGGGCCATGGCTACACCTTC.